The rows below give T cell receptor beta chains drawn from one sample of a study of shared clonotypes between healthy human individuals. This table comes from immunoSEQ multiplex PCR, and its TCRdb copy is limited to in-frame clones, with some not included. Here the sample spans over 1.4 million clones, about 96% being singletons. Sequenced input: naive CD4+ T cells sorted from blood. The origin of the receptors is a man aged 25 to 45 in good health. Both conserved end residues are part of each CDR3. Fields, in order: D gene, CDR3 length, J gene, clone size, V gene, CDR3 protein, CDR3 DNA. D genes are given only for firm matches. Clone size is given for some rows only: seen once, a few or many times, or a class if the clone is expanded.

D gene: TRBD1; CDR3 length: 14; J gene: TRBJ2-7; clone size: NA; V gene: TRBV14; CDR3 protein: CASSRQGGGYEQYF; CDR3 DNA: TGTGCCAGCAGCCGACAGGGCGGAGGCTACGAGCAGTACTTC
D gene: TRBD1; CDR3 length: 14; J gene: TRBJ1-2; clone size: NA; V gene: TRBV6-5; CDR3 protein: CASSYDRANYGYTF; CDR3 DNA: TGTGCCAGCAGTTACGACAGGGCTAACTATGGCTACACCTTC
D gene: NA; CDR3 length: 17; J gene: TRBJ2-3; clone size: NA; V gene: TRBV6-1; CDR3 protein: CASSDAKPGAGRDTQYF; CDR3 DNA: TGTGCCAGCAGTGACGCCAAACCGGGCGCAGGACGAGATACGCAGTATTTT
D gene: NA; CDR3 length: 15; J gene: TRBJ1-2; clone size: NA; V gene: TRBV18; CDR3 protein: CASSPDMQTNYGYTF; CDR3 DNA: TGTGCCAGCTCACCAGATATGCAGACTAACTATGGCTACACCTTC
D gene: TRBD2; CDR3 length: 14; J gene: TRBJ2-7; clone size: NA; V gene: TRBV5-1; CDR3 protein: CASSTVAGANEQYF; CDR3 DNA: TGCGCCAGCAGCACGGTAGCGGGAGCAAACGAGCAGTACTTC
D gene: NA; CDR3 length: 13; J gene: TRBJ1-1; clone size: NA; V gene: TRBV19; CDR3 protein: CASSINRGTEAFF; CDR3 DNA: TGTGCCAGTAGTATCAATAGGGGCACTGAAGCTTTCTTT
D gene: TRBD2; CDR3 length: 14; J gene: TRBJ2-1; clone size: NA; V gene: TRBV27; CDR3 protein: CASSFLAAYNEQFF; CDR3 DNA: TGTGCCAGCAGTTTTCTAGCGGCCTACAATGAGCAGTTCTTC
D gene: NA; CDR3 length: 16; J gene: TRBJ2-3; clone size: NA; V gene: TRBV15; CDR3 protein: CATSRDAAGRTDTQYF; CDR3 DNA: TGTGCCACCAGCAGAGATGCGGCAGGGCGCACAGATACGCAGTATTTT
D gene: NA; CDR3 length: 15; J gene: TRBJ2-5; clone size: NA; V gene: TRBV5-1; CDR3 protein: CASSLSQGGMETQYF; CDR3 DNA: TGCGCCAGCAGCTTGAGCCAGGGGGGAATGGAGACCCAGTACTTC
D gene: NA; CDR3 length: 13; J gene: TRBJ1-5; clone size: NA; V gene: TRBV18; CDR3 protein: CASSPGTDQPQHF; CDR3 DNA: TGTGCCAGCTCACCGGGGACCGACCAGCCCCAGCATTTT
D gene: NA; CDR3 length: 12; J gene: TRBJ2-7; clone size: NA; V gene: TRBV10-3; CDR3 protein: CAISAMGHLPHF; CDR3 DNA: TGTGCCATCAGTGCCATGGGACATCTCCCCCACTTC
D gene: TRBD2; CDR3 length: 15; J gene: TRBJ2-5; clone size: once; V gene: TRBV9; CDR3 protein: CASSVASGRQETQYF; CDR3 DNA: TGTGCCAGCAGCGTGGCTAGCGGACGCCAAGAGACCCAGTACTTC
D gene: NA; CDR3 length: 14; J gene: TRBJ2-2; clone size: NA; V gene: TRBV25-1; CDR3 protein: CASREGANTGELFF; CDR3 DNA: TGTGCCAGCAGGGAGGGGGCGAACACCGGGGAGCTGTTTTTT
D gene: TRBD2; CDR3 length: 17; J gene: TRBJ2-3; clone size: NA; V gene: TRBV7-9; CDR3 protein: CASSPGGVVPSTDTQYF; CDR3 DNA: TGTGCCAGCAGCCCGGGGGGAGTGGTTCCTAGCACAGATACGCAGTATTTT
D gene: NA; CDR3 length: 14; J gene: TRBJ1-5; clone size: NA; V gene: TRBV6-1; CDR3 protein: CASSGQANNQPQHF; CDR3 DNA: TGTGCCAGCAGTGGACAGGCTAACAATCAGCCCCAGCATTTT
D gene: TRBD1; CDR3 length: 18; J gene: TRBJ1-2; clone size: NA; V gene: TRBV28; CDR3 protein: CASSLRLRDRAWTRGYTF; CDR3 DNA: TGTGCCAGCAGTTTACGCTTACGGGACAGGGCGTGGACGCGAGGCTACACCTTC
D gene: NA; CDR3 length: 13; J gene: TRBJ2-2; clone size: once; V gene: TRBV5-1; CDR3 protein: CASSTQGAGELFF; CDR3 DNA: TGCGCCAGCAGCACGCAGGGTGCCGGGGAGCTGTTTTTT
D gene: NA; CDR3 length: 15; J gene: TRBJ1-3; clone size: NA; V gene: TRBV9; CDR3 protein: CASSVGGFSGNTIYF; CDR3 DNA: TGTGCCAGCAGCGTAGGGGGGTTCTCTGGAAACACCATATATTTT
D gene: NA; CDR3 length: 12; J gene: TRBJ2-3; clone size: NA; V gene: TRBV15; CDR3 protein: CATSRRTDTQYF; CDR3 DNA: TGTGCCACCAGCAGACGCACAGATACGCAGTATTTT
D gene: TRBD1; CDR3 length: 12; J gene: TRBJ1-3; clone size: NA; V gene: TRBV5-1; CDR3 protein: CASSSTGDTIYF; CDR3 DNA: TGCGCCAGCAGCTCAACAGGGGACACCATATATTTT
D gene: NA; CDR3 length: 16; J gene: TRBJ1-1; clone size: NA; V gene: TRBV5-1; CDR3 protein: CASSLAATGIFTEAFF; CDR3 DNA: TGCGCCAGCAGCTTGGCAGCGACAGGTATATTCACTGAAGCTTTCTTT
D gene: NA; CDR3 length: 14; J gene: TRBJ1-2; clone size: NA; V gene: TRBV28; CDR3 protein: CASSLGSEGVGYTF; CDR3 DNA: TGTGCCAGCAGTTTAGGCTCAGAGGGAGTTGGCTACACCTTC
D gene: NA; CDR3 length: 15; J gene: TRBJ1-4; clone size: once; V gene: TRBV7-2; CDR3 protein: CASSLWRRTNEKLFF; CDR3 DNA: TGTGCCAGCAGCTTGTGGAGGCGCACCAATGAAAAACTGTTTTTT
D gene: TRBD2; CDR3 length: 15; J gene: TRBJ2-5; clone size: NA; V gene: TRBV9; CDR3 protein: CASSVPGGSAETQYF; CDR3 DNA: TGTGCCAGCAGCGTACCGGGGGGATCCGCAGAGACCCAGTACTTC
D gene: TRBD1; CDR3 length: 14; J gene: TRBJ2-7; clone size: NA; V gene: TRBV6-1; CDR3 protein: CASSVLQGSYEQYF; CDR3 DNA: TGTGCCAGCAGTGTTCTACAGGGGTCCTACGAGCAGTACTTC
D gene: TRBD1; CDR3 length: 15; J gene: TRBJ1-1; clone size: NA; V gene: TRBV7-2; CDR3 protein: CASSPVQGQGAEAFF; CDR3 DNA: TGTGCCAGCAGCCCAGTCCAGGGACAGGGGGCTGAGGCTTTCTTT
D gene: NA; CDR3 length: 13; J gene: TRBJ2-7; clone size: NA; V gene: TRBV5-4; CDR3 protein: CASWTRAGDEQYF; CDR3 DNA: TGTGCCTCATGGACGAGGGCAGGCGACGAGCAGTACTTC
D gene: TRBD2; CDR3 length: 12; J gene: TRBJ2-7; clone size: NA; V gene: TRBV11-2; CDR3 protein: CASSQLAGSLDF; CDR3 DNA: TGTGCCAGCAGCCAACTAGCGGGGAGCCTGGACTTC
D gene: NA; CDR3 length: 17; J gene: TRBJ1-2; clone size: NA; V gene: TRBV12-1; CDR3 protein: CASSFAWEAGDEYGYTF; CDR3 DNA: TGTGCCAGCAGCTTTGCTTGGGAGGCGGGGGATGAGTATGGCTACACCTTC
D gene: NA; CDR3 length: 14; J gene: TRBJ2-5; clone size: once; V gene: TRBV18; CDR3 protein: CASSPTGNQETQYF; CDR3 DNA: TGTGCCAGCTCACCTACAGGGAACCAAGAGACCCAGTACTTC
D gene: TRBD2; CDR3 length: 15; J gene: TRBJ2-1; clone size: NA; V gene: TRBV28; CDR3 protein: CASSLRAGEYVEQFF; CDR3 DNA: TGTGCCAGCAGTTTGAGAGCGGGAGAATACGTTGAGCAGTTCTTC
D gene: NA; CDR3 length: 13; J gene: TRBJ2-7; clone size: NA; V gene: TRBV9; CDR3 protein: CASSARGLYEQYF; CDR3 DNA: TGTGCCAGCAGCGCCCGTGGGCTCTACGAGCAGTACTTC
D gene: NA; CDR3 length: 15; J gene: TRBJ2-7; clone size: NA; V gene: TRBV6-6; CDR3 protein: CASSYSRGTVGEQYF; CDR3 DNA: TGTGCCAGCAGTTACTCAAGGGGGACCGTGGGGGAGCAGTACTTC
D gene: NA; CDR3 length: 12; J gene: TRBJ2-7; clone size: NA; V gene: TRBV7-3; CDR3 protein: CASSLTPGPQYF; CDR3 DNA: TGTGCCAGCAGCTTAACGCCGGGACCCCAGTACTTC
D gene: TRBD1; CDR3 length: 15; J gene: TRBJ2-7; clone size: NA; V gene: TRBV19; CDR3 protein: CASSSTPGQPGEQYF; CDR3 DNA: TGTGCCAGTAGTAGCACCCCGGGACAGCCTGGGGAGCAGTACTTC
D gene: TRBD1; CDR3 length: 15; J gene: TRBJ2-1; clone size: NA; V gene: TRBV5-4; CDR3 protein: CASSSYRTGRNEQFF; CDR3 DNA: TGTGCCAGCAGCTCATATAGGACAGGGAGGAATGAGCAGTTCTTC
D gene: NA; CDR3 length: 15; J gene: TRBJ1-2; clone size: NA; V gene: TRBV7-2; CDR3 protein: CASSLDFGGFYGYTF; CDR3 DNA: TGTGCCAGCAGCTTAGATTTCGGGGGGTTTTATGGCTACACCTTC
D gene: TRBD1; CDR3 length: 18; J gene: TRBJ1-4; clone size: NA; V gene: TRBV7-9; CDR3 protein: CASRGNPGQEAGDEKLFF; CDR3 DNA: TGTGCCAGCAGAGGAAACCCGGGACAGGAGGCGGGGGATGAAAAACTGTTTTTT
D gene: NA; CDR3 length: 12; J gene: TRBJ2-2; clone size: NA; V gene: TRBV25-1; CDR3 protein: CASRPSGGELFF; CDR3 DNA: TGTGCCAGCAGACCGTCCGGCGGGGAGCTGTTTTTT
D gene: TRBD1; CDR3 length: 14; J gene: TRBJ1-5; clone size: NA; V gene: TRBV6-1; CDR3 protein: CASSPRQGGQPQHF; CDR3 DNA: TGTGCCAGCAGTCCCCGACAGGGCGGGCAGCCCCAGCATTTT
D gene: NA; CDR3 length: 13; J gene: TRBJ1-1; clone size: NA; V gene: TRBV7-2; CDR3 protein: CASSLSVLRLVGF; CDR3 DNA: TGTGCCAGCAGCTTAAGCGTATTGCGGTTAGTCGGATTT
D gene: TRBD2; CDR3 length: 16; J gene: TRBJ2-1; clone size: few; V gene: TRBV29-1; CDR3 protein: CSVEPSGRAFYSEQFF; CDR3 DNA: TGCAGCGTTGAACCTAGCGGGAGGGCCTTCTACAGTGAGCAGTTCTTC
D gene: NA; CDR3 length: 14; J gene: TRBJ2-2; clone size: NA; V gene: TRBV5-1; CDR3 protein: CASTIGGVTGELFF; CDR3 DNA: TGCGCCAGCACCATAGGAGGGGTTACCGGGGAGCTGTTTTTT
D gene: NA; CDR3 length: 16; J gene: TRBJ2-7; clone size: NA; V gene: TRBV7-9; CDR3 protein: CASSLAHGAGAYEQYF; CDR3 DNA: TGTGCCAGCAGCTTAGCGCATGGGGCAGGGGCCTACGAGCAGTACTTC
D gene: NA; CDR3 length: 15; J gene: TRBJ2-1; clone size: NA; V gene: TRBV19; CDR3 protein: CASSIVGAGNDEQFF; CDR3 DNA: TGTGCCAGTAGTATCGTCGGAGCAGGGAATGATGAGCAGTTCTTC
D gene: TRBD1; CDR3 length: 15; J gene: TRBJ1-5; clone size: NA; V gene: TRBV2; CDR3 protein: CASRLGQADNQPQHF; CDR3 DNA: TGTGCCAGCAGGTTGGGACAGGCTGACAATCAGCCCCAGCATTTT
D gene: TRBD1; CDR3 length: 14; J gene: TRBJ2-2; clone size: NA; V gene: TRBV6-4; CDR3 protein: CASSRQGNTGELFF; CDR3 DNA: TGTGCCAGCAGCAGACAGGGTAACACCGGGGAGCTGTTTTTT
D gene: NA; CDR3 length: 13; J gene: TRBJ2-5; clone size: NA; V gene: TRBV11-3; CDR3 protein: CASSLGREETQYF; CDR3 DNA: TGTGCCAGCAGCTTAGGCAGGGAAGAGACCCAGTACTTC
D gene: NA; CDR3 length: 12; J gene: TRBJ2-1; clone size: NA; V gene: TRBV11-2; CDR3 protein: CASSLVGDEQFF; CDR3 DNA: TGTGCCAGCAGCTTAGTAGGTGATGAGCAGTTCTTC
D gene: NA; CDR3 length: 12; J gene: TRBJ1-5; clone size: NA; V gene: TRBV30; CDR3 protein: CAWGDSNQPQHF; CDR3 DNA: TGTGCCTGGGGGGACAGCAATCAGCCCCAGCATTTT
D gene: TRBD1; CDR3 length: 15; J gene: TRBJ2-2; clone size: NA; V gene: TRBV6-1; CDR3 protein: CASSVQGSFVGELFF; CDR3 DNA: TGTGCCAGCAGCGTACAGGGGAGCTTCGTAGGGGAGCTGTTTTTT
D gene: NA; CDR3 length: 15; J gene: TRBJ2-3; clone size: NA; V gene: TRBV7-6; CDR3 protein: CASSLGSGSTDTQYF; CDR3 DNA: TGTGCCAGCAGCTTAGGGTCGGGGAGCACAGATACGCAGTATTTT
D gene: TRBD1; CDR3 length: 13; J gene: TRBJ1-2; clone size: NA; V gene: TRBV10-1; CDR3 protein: CASSGKRQGGYTF; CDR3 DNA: TGCGCCAGCAGTGGAAAACGACAGGGAGGCTACACCTTC
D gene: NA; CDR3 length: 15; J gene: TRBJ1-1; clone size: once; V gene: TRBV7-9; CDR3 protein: CASRQSYRVNTEAFF; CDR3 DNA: TGTGCCAGCAGACAAAGCTACAGGGTGAACACTGAAGCTTTCTTT
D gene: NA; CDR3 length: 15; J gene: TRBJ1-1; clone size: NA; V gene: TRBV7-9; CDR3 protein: CASSSGRQGNTEAFF; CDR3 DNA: TGTGCCAGCAGCTCCGGCCGGCAGGGGAACACTGAAGCTTTCTTT
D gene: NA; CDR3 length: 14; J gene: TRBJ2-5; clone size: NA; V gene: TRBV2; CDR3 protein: CASSENWHSGTQYF; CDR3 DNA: TGTGCCAGCAGTGAGAACTGGCACTCAGGTACCCAGTACTTC
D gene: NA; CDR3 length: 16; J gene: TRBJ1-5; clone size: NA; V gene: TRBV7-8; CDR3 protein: CASSLEGGGFGQPQHF; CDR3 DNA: TGTGCCAGCAGCTTAGAGGGTGGTGGTTTCGGTCAGCCCCAGCATTTT
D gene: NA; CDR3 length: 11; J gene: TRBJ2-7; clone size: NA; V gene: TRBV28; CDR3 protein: CASRSSYEQYF; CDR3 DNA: TGTGCCAGCAGAAGCTCCTACGAGCAGTACTTC
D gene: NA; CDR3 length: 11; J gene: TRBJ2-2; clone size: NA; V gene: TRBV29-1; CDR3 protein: CSVFRTGELFF; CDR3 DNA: TGCAGCGTTTTTCGCACCGGGGAGCTGTTTTTT